The T cell receptor (beta chain) under discussion was sequenced for a study of OX40 agonist ivuxolimab in advanced cancers. Study as a whole: Three patients had partial responses: one hepatocellular carcinoma, two cutaneous melanoma. Findings and limits, study-wide: More expanded clones were seen, on average, in CD8+ T cells than in CD4+.

Produced via immunoSEQ multiplex PCR; TCRdb's table is partial and in-frame only. The sample records under 55,000 clones, roughly 90% being singletons. Points on this clone: Its antigen is not identified.

There are 16 residues in the CDR3. Per germline, CDR1 SGHRS and CDR2 YFSETQ. The J segment lost 7 bases and the V segment lost 0 bases, leaving 7 bases of the junction unmatched. This chain connects TRBV5-1 to TRBJ1-5; TRBD1 agrees at 10 bases. The sample consisted of CD4+ or CD8+ T cells sorted from blood, taken in a trial of the OX40 agonist ivuxolimab. The sequence was collected from an adult with an advanced solid tumor such as melanoma, head and neck, liver or kidney cancer. CDR3 sequence reads: CASSLDGQGEGQPQHF. In DNA form, the CDR3 reads TGCGCCAGCAGCTTGGACGGACAGGGGGAAGGACAGCCCCAGCATTTT. Full variable domain (missing parts from reference TRBV5-1 and TRBJ1-5): KAGVTQTPRYLIKTRGQQVTLSCSPISGHRSVSWYQQTPGQGLQFLFEYFSETQRNKGNFPGRFSGRQFSNSRSEMNVSTLELGDSALYLCASSLDGQGEGQPQHFGDGTRLSIL.